This record looks at one T cell receptor (beta chain) sequence and its context. CDR1 is SEHNR, CDR2 FQNEAQ, per germline (reference sequence). V dropped 4 bases and J dropped 6; count of bases not matched to a gene: 13. The CDR3 length is 19 residues. The sample belongs to a study of blood T cell repertoires in COVID-19. At the level of the study: Whether acute or convalescent, the COVID-19 samples came from the United States, Italy and Spain.

Profiling relied on immunoSEQ multiplex PCR, and the TCRdb table lists in-frame clones only, not all of them. The sample has around 73,000 clones, 65% to 85% seen once; the top ten hold around 4.3%. The chain employs TRBV7-9 and TRBJ2-3; 16 bases are shared with TRBD2. The sequenced material came from peripheral blood. The clonotype originates from a woman aged 60-75 years with acute or convalescent COVID-19. The CDR3 sequence: CASSYPGTSGGGHMDTQYF. The CDR3 DNA sequence: TGTGCCAGCAGCTATCCCGGGACTAGCGGGGGGGGCCACATGGATACGCAGTATTTT.